This T cell receptor (beta chain) was observed in a study of CD8 T cells in ankylosing spondylitis. Germline CDR1 reads SGHRS; CDR2 reads YFSETQ. This CDR3 spans 15 amino acids. V shed 6 bases and J shed 4 bases, with 17 bases lying between them. Study results and caveats: Prior literature has documented some motif variants in synovial fluid and blood from reactive arthritis. The study identified a TCR beta motif of eight highly homologous variants that appeared characteristic of ankylosing spondylitis blood. Peripheral blood samples showed relatively rare disease-linked clones, and these clones were CD8+. Disease-linked clones reportedly showed significant enrichment in matched ankylosing spondylitis synovial fluid.

Researchers built TCR beta libraries using quantitative 5'-RACE with molecular barcodes. TCRdb used MiXCR to reprocess the 5' RACE reads, holding one entry per CDR3 protein. The data show 750,000 to 850,000 distinct CDR3 sequences, 12% seen once. In this sample, this clonotype turned up a few times. The antigen remains unidentified. This receptor was taken from a male donor with ankylosing spondylitis. The gene calls are TRBV5-1 and TRBJ2-1; no firm D call. Sequenced sample: blood, either unsorted or a sorted T cell fraction (not recorded which). Here the CDR3 reads CASMSLLLGYNEQFF. CDR3 DNA: TGCGCCAGCATGTCCCTCCTCCTTGGTTACAATGAGCAGTTCTTC.